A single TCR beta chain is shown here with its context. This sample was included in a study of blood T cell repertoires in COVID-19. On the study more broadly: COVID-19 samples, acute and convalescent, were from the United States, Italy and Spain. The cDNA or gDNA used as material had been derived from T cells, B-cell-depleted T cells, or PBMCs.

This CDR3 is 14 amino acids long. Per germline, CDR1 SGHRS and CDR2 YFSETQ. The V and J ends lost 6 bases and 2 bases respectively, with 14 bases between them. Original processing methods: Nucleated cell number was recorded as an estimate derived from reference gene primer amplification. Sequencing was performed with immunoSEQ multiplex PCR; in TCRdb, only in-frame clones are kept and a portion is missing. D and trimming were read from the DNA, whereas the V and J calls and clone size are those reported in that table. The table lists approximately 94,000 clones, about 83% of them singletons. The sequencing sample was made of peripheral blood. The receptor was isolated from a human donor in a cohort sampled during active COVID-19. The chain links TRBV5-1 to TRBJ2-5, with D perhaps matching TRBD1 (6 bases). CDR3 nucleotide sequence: TGCGCCAGCACCCCGACCAGGGGACAAGAGACCCAGTACTTC. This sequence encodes CASTPTRGQETQYF.